This T cell receptor (beta chain) was sequenced in a study of T cells in tuberculosis (dated by TCRdb to about 2018). A note on the overall study: The study combined CD1B tetramers and high-throughput TCR immunosequencing to characterize T cells specific for the mycobacterial lipid antigen glucose monomycolate (GMM). PBMC from patients with active tuberculosis were archived either before the start of standard anti-tuberculosis treatment or within 7 days of starting that treatment. In a South African clinical cohort, IGRA-negative adolescents, IGRA-positive adolescents with latent tuberculosis and adults with active tuberculosis were compared, with more than 8 people in each group.

The immunoSEQ multiplex PCR assay was used to generate TCR libraries, with TCR-beta and/or TCR-alpha/delta assays applied to each sample. The amplified TCR libraries were sequenced on the Illumina high-throughput platform. The study's processing was this. Clustering and dimensionality reduction relied on pairwise TCRdist distances among GMM-specific receptors from T cells that were either sorted ex vivo or expanded in vitro. The score assigned to each clinical repertoire was mean NN-distance, meaning the average TCRdist to the nearest 10% of tetramer-positive reference sequences. GEM TCR motif frequency was computed as the fraction of unique TCRs matching known GEM sequences by V/J usage and CDR3 length. Active tuberculosis was classified by linear discriminant analysis with leave-one-out cross-validation, implemented in scikit-learn. TCRdb provides this immuneACCESS table in a form limited to in-frame rearrangements. Some clones are lacking; in checked studies, under half of them reflect an unresolved V gene, and why the rest are absent is not known. V, J and clone size derive from that table, while D and trimming were established from the DNA sequence. Across this sample there are approximately 31,000 clones, with roughly 83% seen only once. Clones ranked in the top ten supply about 5% of the sample.

Comment on this clone: Its antigen has not been determined. Base qualities are not at hand, and no much larger clone is one base apart.

Taken with the paper, the label for time point translates to: new active TB diagnosis, blood taken before or within 7 days of starting treatment. The patients with active tuberculosis were newly diagnosed, HIV-seronegative South African adults aged 18 years or older. Confirmation of active tuberculosis was obtained by positive sputum smear microscopy and/or positive M. tuberculosis culture. Unsorted cryopreserved PBMC were immunosequenced, covering on average approximately 96,000 T cells per clinical donor. V is shortened by 3 bases, J by 4 bases, and the region joining them spans 13 bases. In the germline V gene, CDR1 corresponds to MDHEN and CDR2 to SYDVKM. The cysteine opens and the phenylalanine closes a CDR3 of 15 amino acids. Solely the CDR3 DNA is kept, with 45 bases framed from the first base. Beyond this particular receptor, the publication reports: Smaller mean NN-distances to GMM-specific TCRs were observed in active tuberculosis TCR-alpha repertoires than in IGRA-negative controls, suggesting clonal expansion of GMM-specific TCRs. Shorter CDR3-alpha lengths in active tuberculosis patients partly drove the smaller NN-distances, and the TCR-beta difference was not statistically significant. A classifier using the diverse GMM-specific repertoire reached just over 85% accuracy (AUROC around 0.91), compared with approximately 70% accuracy using GEM motif frequencies. Clinical samples were selected based on the availability of cryopreserved specimens, with adults included as active tuberculosis cases and adolescents included as controls.

The starting material was PBMCs, obtained at tuberculosis diagnosis. The sequence was obtained from an adult with tuberculosis. The rearranged segments are TRBV28 and TRBJ1-3, with the D gene not clear enough to name. The CDR3 protein is CASSFFTGSGNTIYF. The DNA sequence follows: TGTGCCAGCAGTTTTTTCACCGGTTCGGGAAACACCATATATTTT.